These 25 T cell receptor beta chains were sequenced from one sample in a study of beta chain features in type 1 diabetes. Isolated RNA was reverse transcribed in full, so expressed TCRB transcripts were sequenced. Clones were read by immunoSEQ multiplex PCR, and TCRdb kept only the in-frame ones, dropping some. This table has about 140,000 clones, roughly 9.3% appearing once. Sequencing input: central memory CD4+ T cells from blood. The receptors originated from a woman in her forties in good health.

In this sample, this clone turned up many times. In DNA form, the CDR3 reads TGTGCCAGCAGCAGGGACACCCAGGGCATTCAGTACTTC. Its protein is CASSRDTQGIQYF. The chain combines TRBV7-2 with TRBJ2-4, with a tentative D call TRBD1 (6 bases). The CDR3 is made up of 13 amino acids. Germline CDR1 and CDR2: SGHTA and FQGNSA. V was shortened by 5 bases and J by 9 bases, with 14 bases between the two germline ends. The entire variable domain, with the rest obtained from reference TRBV7-2 and TRBJ2-4, is as follows: GAGVSQSPSNKVTEKGKDVELRCDPISGHTALYWYRQSLGQGLEFLIYFQGNSAPDKSGLPSDRFSAERTGGSVSTLTIQRTQQEDSAVYLCASSRDTQGIQYFGAGTRLSVL.

Many counts were recorded for this clone. The J gene is TRBJ1-6, the V gene TRBV7-9; D remains unclear. Germline V gene sequence: CDR1 SEHNR, CDR2 FQNEAQ (reference sequence). The CDR3 runs to 12 residues. V was pared by 4 bases and J by 13 bases, with 11 bases between. CDR3 loop: CASSSNARPLHF. In DNA form, the CDR3 reads TGTGCCAGCAGCTCGAATGCCAGGCCCCTCCACTTT.

The chain joins TRBV5-4 to TRBJ2-3; a possible D gene is TRBD1 (5 bases). Trimming took 3 bases from V and 3 from J, leaving 14 bases between them. Germline V lookup: CDR1 SGHNT, CDR2 YYREEE (reference sequence). CDR3 length equals 15 residues. The CDR3 region is CASSSQGVGTDTQYF. The CDR3 DNA follows: TGTGCCAGCAGCTCGCAGGGTGTAGGGACAGATACGCAGTATTTT.

The V gene is TRBV2, the J gene TRBJ2-1; D gene ambiguous. The CDR3 runs 12 residues. V shed 4 bases and J shed 8 bases, with 9 bases lying between them. Germline values: CDR1 SNHLY, CDR2 FYNNEI. The chain's CDR3 is CASSGDNDEQFF. CDR3 bases: TGTGCCAGCAGTGGTGACAACGATGAGCAGTTCTTC.

This clone turned up a few times. This chain joins TRBV29-1 and TRBJ1-1; 8 bases agree with TRBD1. The CDR3 has 12 residues. Germline lookup yields CDR1 SQVTM and CDR2 ANQGSEA. Trimming at V came to 8 bases and at J to 5 bases, leaving 7 bases not matched to a gene. The CDR3 DNA reads as TGCAGCTGTGACAGGGGAGGTACTGAAGCTTTCTTT. It specifies CSCDRGGTEAFF.

V gene TRBV9 combines with J gene TRBJ1-1, with TRBD1 matching over 10 bases. V gave up 4 bases and J gave up 3 bases; unmatched junction bases: 6. The CDR3 consists of 15 residues. The germline CDR1 and CDR2 sequences are SGDLS and YYNGEE. This CDR3 reads CASSFPGTGDTEAFF. CDR3 nucleotides: TGTGCCAGCAGCTTCCCCGGGACAGGGGACACTGAAGCTTTCTTT. The variable domain in full, completed from reference TRBV9 and TRBJ1-1, reads DSGVTQTPKHLITATGQRVTLRCSPRSGDLSVYWYQQSLDQGLQFLIQYYNGEERAKGNILERFSAQQFPDLHSELNLSSLELGDSALYFCASSFPGTGDTEAFFGQGTRLTVV.

This clone was picked up a small number of times. The rearrangement uses TRBV7-9 and TRBJ2-2; D might be TRBD2 (7 bases). Germline CDR1 is SEHNR and CDR2 is FQNEAQ (reference sequence). V lost 4 bases and J lost 4, with 16 bases in between. CDR3 size: 16 residues. CDR3 protein: CASSSGLRGPTGELFF. The CDR3 region has the DNA TGTGCCAGCAGCTCAGGGCTGCGGGGGCCCACCGGGGAGCTGTTTTTT.

The rearrangement joins TRBV10-2 to TRBJ1-5; TRBD1 agrees at 7 bases. CDR3 length: 17 residues. Germline-derived CDR1 and CDR2 are WSHSY and SAAADI. V shed 0 bases and J 3 bases; nucleotides not matched to a gene: 8. The chain's CDR3 is CASSESQGPTNNQPQHF. In DNA form, the CDR3 reads TGCGCCAGCAGTGAGTCACAGGGGCCTACGAACAATCAGCCCCAGCATTTT.

This chain links TRBV10-2 with TRBJ1-2, with TRBD1 matching 11 bases. The V segment lost 6 bases and the J segment 5 bases; nucleotides outside the gene matches: 5. There are 14 residues in the CDR3. CDR1 and CDR2 (germline): WSHSY, SAAADI. CDR3 in amino acids: CASRYGQGAYGYTF. The CDR3 nucleotides are TGCGCCAGCAGATACGGACAGGGGGCGTATGGCTACACCTTC.

In its sample, this clone was seen many times. The chain links TRBV29-1 to TRBJ2-4; 7 bases are a match to TRBD1. Trimming removed 7 bases from V and 6 bases from J; junction bases left unmatched: 6. The germline gives CDR1 SQVTM, CDR2 ANQGSEA. This CDR3 is 12 amino acids long. The CDR3: CSASAGGNIQYF. In DNA, the CDR3 is TGCAGCGCGTCGGCAGGGGGAAACATTCAGTACTTC.

In its sample, this clone was seen a few times. The V and J genes are TRBV15 and TRBJ1-5, with TRBD1 as a possible D gene (5 bases). The CDR3 consists of 18 residues. V gave up 4 bases and J gave up 6 bases, with 25 bases separating them. The germline V gene encodes CDR1 LNHNV and CDR2 YYDKDF (reference sequence). This chain's CDR3 is CATSMGRDRTPVSQPQHF. The CDR3 DNA is TGTGCCACCAGCATGGGGAGGGACCGAACTCCAGTTTCTCAGCCCCAGCATTTT. The full variable domain, in which reference TRBV15 and TRBJ1-5 provide the parts outside the CDR3, is DAMVIQNPRYQVTQFGKPVTLSCSQTLNHNVMYWYQQKSSQAPKLLFHYYDKDFNNEADTPDNFQSRRPNTSFCFLDIRSPGLGDTAMYLCATSMGRDRTPVSQPQHFGDGTRLSIL.

This clone showed up just a few times. A junction boundary mismatches the germline segment, possibly from a read error. The V gene is TRBV7-9, the J gene TRBJ1-5; D gene unclear. The CDR3 has 12 amino acids. Germline V gene data show CDR1 as SEHNR and CDR2 as FQNEAQ (reference sequence). The CDR3 DNA sequence: TGTGCCAGCAGCTTAGGTGGTGATCCCACAGTTTTT. Translation gives CASSLGGDPTVF. The complete variable domain, with remaining parts taken from reference TRBV7-9 and TRBJ1-5, reads DTGVSQNPRHKITKRGQNVTFRCDPISEHNRLYWYRQTLGQGPEFLTYFQNEAQLEKSRLLSDRFSAERPKGSFSTLEIQRTEQGDSAMYLCASSLGGDPTVFGDGTRLSIL.

The gene calls are TRBV11-2 and TRBJ2-3; 10 bases map to TRBD1. Per germline, CDR1 SGHAT and CDR2 FQNNGV. Trimming cost V 5 bases and J 3 bases; bases outside gene matches: 2. CDR3 length: 14 residues. CDR3 nucleotides: TGTGCCAGCAGCGACAGGGGGCTGACAGATACGCAGTATTTT. Protein product: CASSDRGLTDTQYF.

The chain combines TRBV5-1 with TRBJ2-5; 7 nucleotides line up with TRBD2. This CDR3 is built from 13 residues. CDR1 is SGHRS, CDR2 YFSETQ, per germline. Losses at the gene ends were 5 bases for V and 1 base for J; bases not matched to a gene: 2. In DNA form, the CDR3 reads TGCGCCAGCAGGGGAGGGATCCAAGAGACCCAGTACTTC. Protein product: CASRGGIQETQYF.

In its sample, this clone is medium-sized (0.01 to 0.1%). The rearrangement uses TRBV18 and TRBJ2-3, with 11 bases that match TRBD2. V was pared by 3 bases and J by 4 bases, with 0 bases of the junction left unmatched. The CDR3 totals 14 residues. In germline, CDR1 is KGHSH, CDR2 LQKENI. In DNA, the CDR3 is TGTGCCAGCTCACCGACTAGCGGGGCAGATACGCAGTATTTT. It codes for CASSPTSGADTQYF.

This chain connects TRBV5-1 to TRBJ2-3, with 14 bases aligning to TRBD2. The CDR3 is 15 amino acids. The germline gives CDR1 SGHRS, CDR2 YFSETQ. The ends lost 6 bases at V and 9 bases at J; junction bases unmatched: 9. The CDR3 DNA reads TGCGCCAGCACCCCGACTAGCGGGGGGGCCGGCACGCAGTATTTT. Translation gives CASTPTSGGAGTQYF.

This clone has more than one count but fewer than ten. The rearrangement joins TRBV19 to TRBJ1-2; a possible D gene is TRBD1 (5 bases). This CDR3 is built from 14 residues. CDR1 and CDR2 from the germline V gene are LNHDA and SQIVND (reference sequence). The V end lost 3 bases, the J end lost 0 bases, and 8 bases lay between the germline ends. The CDR3 loop is CASSIRAANYGYTF. The CDR3 nucleotides read TGTGCCAGTAGTATCAGGGCGGCTAACTATGGCTACACCTTC.

This clone was seen only a few times. The rearrangement uses TRBV5-6 and TRBJ1-5, with D maybe TRBD1 (6 bases). Trimming shortened V by 0 bases and J by 8 bases, and 12 bases separated the two germline ends. The germline CDR1 and CDR2 sequences are SGHDT and YYEEEE. The CDR3 contains 14 residues. This CDR3 reads CASSLDRVEKPQHF. CDR3 DNA: TGTGCCAGCAGCTTGGACAGGGTGGAAAAGCCCCAGCATTTT. Drawing the rest from reference TRBV5-6 and TRBJ1-5, the complete variable domain is DAGVTQSPTHLIKTRGQQVTLRCSPKSGHDTVSWYQQALGQGPQFIFQYYEEEERQRGNFPDRFSGHQFPNYSSELNVNALLLGDSALYLCASSLDRVEKPQHFGDGTRLSIL.

This clone was seen more than once but under ten times. CDR3 bases: TGCAGCGTTGAGGACAGGGGACAGCCCCAGCATTTT. Its protein product is CSVEDRGQPQHF. The J gene is TRBJ1-5, the V gene TRBV29-1; TRBD1 matches 9 bases. The V segment lost 3 bases and the J segment 7 bases; nucleotides outside the gene matches: 1. CDR1 is SQVTM, CDR2 ANQGSEA, per germline. CDR3 length: 12 amino acids.

With respect to this clone: This CDR3 is also generated by other DNA sequences in the sample. The chain has TRBV14 and TRBJ2-5; 8 bases line up with TRBD1. CDR1 SGHDN and CDR2 FVKESK come from the germline V gene. The CDR3 runs to 15 residues. Trimming removed 4 bases from V and 2 bases from J; junction bases left unmatched: 6. CDR3 protein: CASSPWTGIQETQYF. In DNA form, the CDR3 reads TGTGCCAGCAGCCCATGGACAGGGATACAAGAGACCCAGTACTTC.

This clone was observed a few times. This chain uses TRBV6-5 with TRBJ1-5, with D perhaps matching TRBD1 (6 bases). CDR1 and CDR2 from the germline V gene are MNHEY and SVGAGI. There are 13 residues in the CDR3. V gave up 6 bases and J gave up 4 bases, with 10 bases separating them. The CDR3 DNA is TGTGCCAGCAGCTTCGACAGGAATCAGCCCCAGCATTTT. Translated: CASSFDRNQPQHF.

In regard to this clone: The same CDR3 can be traced to other DNA sequences in this sample. V gene TRBV6-5 combines with J gene TRBJ2-3, with unresolved D. Germline CDR1 MNHEY, CDR2 SVGAGI. The CDR3 contains 11 residues. V lost 6 bases to trimming and J lost 4 bases, with 5 bases between them. The CDR3 coding sequence is TGTGCCAGCAGAACATCAGATACGCAGTATTTT. Translating gives CASRTSDTQYF.

The CDR3 loop is CASGLSFTGTSGGAHEQYF. Here the CDR3 DNA reads TGCGCCAGCGGCCTGTCCTTCACCGGGACTAGCGGGGGGGCCCACGAGCAGTACTTC. The chain joins TRBV4-3 to TRBJ2-7, with TRBD2 matching 16 bases. Germline CDR1 LGHNA, CDR2 YSLEER. This CDR3 has 19 amino acids. Losses at the gene ends were 8 bases for V and 5 bases for J; bases not matched to a gene: 18.

The gene calls are TRBV7-2 and TRBJ2-5, with 7 bases fitting TRBD1. The V and J ends lost 3 bases and 4 bases, in that order; junction bases with no gene match: 8. The CDR3 has 15 amino acids. CDR1 and CDR2 (germline): SGHTA, FQGNSA. The CDR3 region has the DNA TGTGCCAGCAGCTTCCCAACAGGGGCTGGAGAGACCCAGTACTTC. It translates to CASSFPTGAGETQYF.

The genes are TRBV27 and TRBJ1-1, with 7 bases identical to TRBD1. V shed 4 bases, J shed 0 bases, and the junction held 8 bases outside the gene matches. The CDR3 spans 16 residues. The germline gives CDR1 MNHEY, CDR2 SMNVEV (reference sequence). The CDR3 sequence is CASSSRQGLMNTEAFF. As DNA, the CDR3 is TGTGCCAGCAGTTCCCGACAGGGATTAATGAACACTGAAGCTTTCTTT.